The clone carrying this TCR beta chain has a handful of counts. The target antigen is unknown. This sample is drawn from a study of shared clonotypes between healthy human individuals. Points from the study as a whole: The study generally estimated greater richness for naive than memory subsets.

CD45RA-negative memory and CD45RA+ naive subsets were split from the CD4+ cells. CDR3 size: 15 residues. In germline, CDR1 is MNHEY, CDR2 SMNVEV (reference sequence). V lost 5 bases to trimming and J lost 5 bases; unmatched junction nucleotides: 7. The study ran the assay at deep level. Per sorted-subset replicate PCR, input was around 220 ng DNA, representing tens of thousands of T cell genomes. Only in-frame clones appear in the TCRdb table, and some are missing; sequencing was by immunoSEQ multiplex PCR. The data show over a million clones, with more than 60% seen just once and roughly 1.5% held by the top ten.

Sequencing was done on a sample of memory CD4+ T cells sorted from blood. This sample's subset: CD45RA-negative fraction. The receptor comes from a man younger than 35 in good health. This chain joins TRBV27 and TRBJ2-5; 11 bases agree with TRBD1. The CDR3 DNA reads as TGTGCCAGCAGTGCGGGACAGGGGGGAATGGAGACCCAGTACTTC. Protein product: CASSAGQGGMETQYF.